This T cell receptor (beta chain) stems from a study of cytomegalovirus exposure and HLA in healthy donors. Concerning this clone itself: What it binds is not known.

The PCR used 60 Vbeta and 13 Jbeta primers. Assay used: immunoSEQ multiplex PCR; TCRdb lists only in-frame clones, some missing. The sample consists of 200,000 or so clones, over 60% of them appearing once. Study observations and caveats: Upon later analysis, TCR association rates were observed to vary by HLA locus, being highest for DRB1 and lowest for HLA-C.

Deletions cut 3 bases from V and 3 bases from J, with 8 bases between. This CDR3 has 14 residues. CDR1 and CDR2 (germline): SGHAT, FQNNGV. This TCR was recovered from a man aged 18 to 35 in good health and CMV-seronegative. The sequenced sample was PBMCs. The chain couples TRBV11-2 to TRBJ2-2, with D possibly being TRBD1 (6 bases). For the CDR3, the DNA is TGTGCCAGCAGCTTTACAGGGTACACCGGGGAGCTGTTTTTT. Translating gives CASSFTGYTGELFF.